This is a list of T cell receptor beta chains from one sample in a study of blood T cell repertoires in COVID-19. The table came from immunoSEQ multiplex PCR; TCRdb's copy has only in-frame clones and leaves some out. The sample has roughly 150,000 clones, 80% to 90% seen once; the top ten hold 9.8%. The sample taken for sequencing was peripheral blood. The receptors were gathered from a woman aged 45-59 years with acute or convalescent COVID-19. Each CDR3 is given with its conserved first and last residue. The D gene is left open where the match is weak. Clone size is stated in some rows and not others, as once, few, many or a class when expanded.

size: .
D: TRBD1
V: TRBV6-5
J: TRBJ2-7
DNA: TGTGCCAGCAGCCATTACCAAAATGGAAGGGGGCGCCGCTTC
CDR3: CASSHYQNGRGRRF

size: .
D: TRBD2
V: TRBV27
J: TRBJ2-1
DNA: TGTGCCAGCAGTTTACGACCAGCGGGACTGACAAATGAGCAGTTCTTC
CDR3: CASSLRPAGLTNEQFF

size: .
D: .
V: TRBV5-4
J: TRBJ2-1
DNA: TGTGCCAGCAGCCAAAAGAACGGGATCAAGTACGATGAGCAGTTCTTC
CDR3: CASSQKNGIKYDEQFF

size: .
D: .
V: TRBV5-4
J: TRBJ1-3
DNA: TGTGCCAGCAGCTTGGCATCAGGGATTGGAAACACCATATATTTT
CDR3: CASSLASGIGNTIYF

size: .
D: .
V: TRBV5-1
J: TRBJ2-7
DNA: TGCGCCAGCAGCTTGGTTGGTCAGGTCGGCGAGCAGTACTTC
CDR3: CASSLVGQVGEQYF

size: .
D: .
V: TRBV20-1
J: TRBJ1-1
DNA: TGCAGTGCTAGTCCCCAGGCGAATCCGGAAGCTTTCTTT
CDR3: CSASPQANPEAFF

size: .
D: .
V: TRBV2
J: TRBJ1-5
DNA: TGTGCCAGCAGTCGGTCAAACCAAAATCAGCCCCAGCATTTT
CDR3: CASSRSNQNQPQHF

size: .
D: .
V: TRBV30
J: TRBJ1-5
DNA: TGTGCCTGGAGTGTTATGGGGCACGGTCAGCCCCAGCATTTT
CDR3: CAWSVMGHGQPQHF

size: .
D: .
V: TRBV6-5
J: TRBJ1-6
DNA: TGTGCCAGCAGTTACGGGAGGAAGACTTATAATTCACCCCTCCACTTT
CDR3: CASSYGRKTYNSPLHF

size: .
D: TRBD2
V: TRBV10-3
J: TRBJ2-7
DNA: TGTGCCATCAGTGCACTACGGCGGGGGGAGTACGAGCAGTACTTC
CDR3: CAISALRRGEYEQYF

size: .
D: .
V: TRBV25-1
J: TRBJ1-6
DNA: TGTGCCAGCAGTGAATCCGAGAGGGCACCCCTCCACTTT
CDR3: CASSESERAPLHF

size: .
D: TRBD2
V: TRBV9
J: TRBJ2-5
DNA: TGTGCCAGCAGCGCGGGGGGGACTAGACCCCAAGAGACCCAGTACTTC
CDR3: CASSAGGTRPQETQYF

size: .
D: .
V: TRBV5-1
J: TRBJ2-1
DNA: TGCGCCAGCAGCTTGTGGACAGCAGCAGACAATGAGCAGTTCTTC
CDR3: CASSLWTAADNEQFF

size: .
D: .
V: TRBV5-1
J: TRBJ1-1
DNA: TGCGCCAGCAGCCCACAGGACCCGAACACTGAAGCTTTCTTT
CDR3: CASSPQDPNTEAFF

size: .
D: .
V: TRBV7-2
J: TRBJ2-1
DNA: TGTGCCAGCAGCCAAAGGAGGGCCGACAATGAGCAGTTCTTC
CDR3: CASSQRRADNEQFF

size: many
D: TRBD1
V: TRBV5-6
J: TRBJ2-5
DNA: TGTGCCAGCAGGTTATACGGACAGGGGAACCAAGAGACCCAGTACTTC
CDR3: CASRLYGQGNQETQYF

size: .
D: TRBD2
V: TRBV5-1
J: TRBJ2-5
DNA: TGCGCCAGCAGCTTACTAGCGGGAGGCGGGGAGACCCAGTACTTC
CDR3: CASSLLAGGGETQYF

size: .
D: .
V: TRBV7-2
J: TRBJ2-2
DNA: TGTGCCAGCAGCCTTAGTGGTCCCGGGGAGCTGTTTTTT
CDR3: CASSLSGPGELFF

size: .
D: .
V: TRBV20-1
J: TRBJ2-1
DNA: TGCAGTGCTAGTACGGCAGGGGGACTTTATCGGCAGTTCTTC
CDR3: CSASTAGGLYRQFF

size: few
D: .
V: TRBV9
J: TRBJ2-7
DNA: TGTGCCAGCAGCGTGGGGGGAGGCCCCTACGAGCAGTACTTC
CDR3: CASSVGGGPYEQYF

size: .
D: .
V: TRBV10-3
J: TRBJ1-1
DNA: TGTGCCGTACGGCAGGGCATGAACACTGAAGCTTTCTTT
CDR3: CAVRQGMNTEAFF

size: .
D: .
V: TRBV7-2
J: TRBJ2-5
DNA: TGTGCCAGCAGCTCCCCCCCGGAGACCCAGTACTTC
CDR3: CASSSPPETQYF

size: few
D: .
V: TRBV6-6
J: TRBJ1-3
DNA: TGTGCCAGCAGTTACCCACCCCTAATCTCTGGAAACACCATATATTTT
CDR3: CASSYPPLISGNTIYF

size: .
D: TRBD1
V: TRBV7-3
J: TRBJ2-3
DNA: TGTGCCAGCAGCTTGGGGACAGGCCGCACAGATACGCAGTATTTT
CDR3: CASSLGTGRTDTQYF

size: .
D: .
V: TRBV7-2
J: TRBJ2-1
DNA: TGTGCCAGCAGCTTAGGTGCGGAGCACAATGAGCAGTTCTTC
CDR3: CASSLGAEHNEQFF

size: .
D: TRBD2
V: TRBV5-4
J: TRBJ2-7
DNA: TGTGCCAGCAGCGCGGGGGTAGCGGGGGGGCCCGAGCAGTACTTC
CDR3: CASSAGVAGGPEQYF

size: .
D: .
V: TRBV29-1
J: TRBJ1-3
DNA: TGCAGCGTTGAACGGGATTCTGGAAACACCATATATTTT
CDR3: CSVERDSGNTIYF

size: .
D: .
V: TRBV15
J: TRBJ1-4
DNA: TGTGCCACCAGCAGAGAGGTCGGGAGGGCTGAAAAACTGTTTTTT
CDR3: CATSREVGRAEKLFF

size: .
D: .
V: TRBV19
J: TRBJ2-7
DNA: TGTGCCAGTAGTATAGCGGCAGGGCCGTCCTACGAGCAGTACTTC
CDR3: CASSIAAGPSYEQYF

size: .
D: TRBD1
V: TRBV18
J: TRBJ1-2
DNA: TGTGCCAGCTCACCTGGGACAGGGTCATCATGGGGCTACACCTTC
CDR3: CASSPGTGSSWGYTF

size: .
D: .
V: TRBV6-6
J: TRBJ2-7
DNA: TGTGCCAGCAGTTACTCTGGCGGGTGGGACTACGAGCAGTACTTC
CDR3: CASSYSGGWDYEQYF

size: .
D: TRBD1
V: TRBV3-1/TRBV3-2
J: TRBJ1-5
DNA: TGTGCCAGCAGCAGTAATCGGACAGGGAGCAATCAGCCCCAGCATTTT
CDR3: CASSSNRTGSNQPQHF

size: few
D: .
V: TRBV5-4
J: TRBJ1-2
DNA: TGTGCCAGCAGCCCTCCAGGGAACTATGGCTACACCTTC
CDR3: CASSPPGNYGYTF

size: few
D: TRBD2
V: TRBV28
J: TRBJ2-1
DNA: TGTGCCACCCGGACTAGCGGGAGCCACTCCTACAATGAGCAGTTCTTC
CDR3: CATRTSGSHSYNEQFF

size: .
D: TRBD2
V: TRBV4-2
J: TRBJ2-7
DNA: TGTGCCAGCAGCCCGGGACTAGCGGGAGGGAACTCCTACGAGCAGTACTTC
CDR3: CASSPGLAGGNSYEQYF

size: once
D: TRBD2
V: TRBV25-1
J: TRBJ2-1
DNA: TGTGCCAGCAGTGCTACTAGCGGAAGCAATGAGCAGTTCTTC
CDR3: CASSATSGSNEQFF

size: .
D: TRBD2
V: TRBV3-1/TRBV3-2
J: TRBJ2-1
DNA: TGTGCCAGCAGCCCGAACCCTTTCTTAGCGGGGGGACTCAATGAGCAGTTCTTC
CDR3: CASSPNPFLAGGLNEQFF

size: few
D: .
V: TRBV28
J: TRBJ2-2
DNA: TGTGCCAGCAGTTTGGGGCACACCGGGGAGCTGTTTTTT
CDR3: CASSLGHTGELFF

size: .
D: .
V: TRBV25-1
J: TRBJ2-7
DNA: TGTGCCAGCAGTGAATGGGGGGAATCCGAGCAGTACTTC
CDR3: CASSEWGESEQYF

size: .
D: .
V: TRBV27
J: TRBJ1-2
DNA: TGTGCCAGCAGTTTATCCTTCGTTCGGGATGTCAATGGCTACACCTTC
CDR3: CASSLSFVRDVNGYTF

size: .
D: TRBD2
V: TRBV6-5
J: TRBJ2-7
DNA: TGTGCCAGCAGTTACTCTCGACTAGCGGGCTCCTACGAGCAGTACTTC
CDR3: CASSYSRLAGSYEQYF

size: .
D: TRBD2
V: TRBV5-6
J: TRBJ2-7
DNA: TGTGCCAGCAGCCCCCAGCGGGAGACCTACGAGCAGTACTTC
CDR3: CASSPQRETYEQYF

size: .
D: .
V: TRBV12-3/TRBV12-4
J: TRBJ2-7
DNA: TGTGCCAGCAGTTTATTTCCTCAGGAGCAGTACTTC
CDR3: CASSLFPQEQYF

size: few
D: .
V: TRBV2
J: TRBJ1-1
DNA: TGTGCCAGCAGGGCGACAGCTACTAAACGGGAAGCTTTCTTT
CDR3: CASRATATKREAFF

size: .
D: TRBD2
V: TRBV9
J: TRBJ2-1
DNA: TGTGCCAGCGGGCTAGCGGGGGGAAACAACGATGAGCAGTTCTTC
CDR3: CASGLAGGNNDEQFF

size: .
D: .
V: TRBV4-3
J: TRBJ2-3
DNA: TGCGCCAGCAGCCAACCAAGCACAGATACGCAGTATTTT
CDR3: CASSQPSTDTQYF

size: .
D: .
V: TRBV18
J: TRBJ2-2
DNA: TGTGCCAGCTCACCCAGGACATACGCGAACACCGGGGAGCTGTTTTTT
CDR3: CASSPRTYANTGELFF

size: .
D: .
V: TRBV2
J: TRBJ2-1
DNA: TGTGCCAGCAGTGAAGAGAGCAATGAGCAGTTCTTC
CDR3: CASSEESNEQFF

size: .
D: .
V: TRBV29-1
J: TRBJ1-1
DNA: TGCAGCGTTGATGAGGGTGGCGCTGAAGCTTTCTTT
CDR3: CSVDEGGAEAFF

size: .
D: .
V: TRBV6-5
J: TRBJ2-7
DNA: TGTGCCAGCAGTCCTGCGGAGTTGGGTCAGTACTTC
CDR3: CASSPAELGQYF

size: .
D: TRBD2
V: TRBV7-2
J: TRBJ2-5
DNA: TGTGCCAGCAGCTTAGAGGCGGAACTAGCGGGGAAAGAGACCCAGTACTTC
CDR3: CASSLEAELAGKETQYF

size: .
D: .
V: TRBV7-2
J: TRBJ2-6
DNA: TGTGCCAGCAGCTACTGGCGGGACGCCCCCCGGGGGGCCAACGTCCTGACTTTC
CDR3: CASSYWRDAPRGANVLTF